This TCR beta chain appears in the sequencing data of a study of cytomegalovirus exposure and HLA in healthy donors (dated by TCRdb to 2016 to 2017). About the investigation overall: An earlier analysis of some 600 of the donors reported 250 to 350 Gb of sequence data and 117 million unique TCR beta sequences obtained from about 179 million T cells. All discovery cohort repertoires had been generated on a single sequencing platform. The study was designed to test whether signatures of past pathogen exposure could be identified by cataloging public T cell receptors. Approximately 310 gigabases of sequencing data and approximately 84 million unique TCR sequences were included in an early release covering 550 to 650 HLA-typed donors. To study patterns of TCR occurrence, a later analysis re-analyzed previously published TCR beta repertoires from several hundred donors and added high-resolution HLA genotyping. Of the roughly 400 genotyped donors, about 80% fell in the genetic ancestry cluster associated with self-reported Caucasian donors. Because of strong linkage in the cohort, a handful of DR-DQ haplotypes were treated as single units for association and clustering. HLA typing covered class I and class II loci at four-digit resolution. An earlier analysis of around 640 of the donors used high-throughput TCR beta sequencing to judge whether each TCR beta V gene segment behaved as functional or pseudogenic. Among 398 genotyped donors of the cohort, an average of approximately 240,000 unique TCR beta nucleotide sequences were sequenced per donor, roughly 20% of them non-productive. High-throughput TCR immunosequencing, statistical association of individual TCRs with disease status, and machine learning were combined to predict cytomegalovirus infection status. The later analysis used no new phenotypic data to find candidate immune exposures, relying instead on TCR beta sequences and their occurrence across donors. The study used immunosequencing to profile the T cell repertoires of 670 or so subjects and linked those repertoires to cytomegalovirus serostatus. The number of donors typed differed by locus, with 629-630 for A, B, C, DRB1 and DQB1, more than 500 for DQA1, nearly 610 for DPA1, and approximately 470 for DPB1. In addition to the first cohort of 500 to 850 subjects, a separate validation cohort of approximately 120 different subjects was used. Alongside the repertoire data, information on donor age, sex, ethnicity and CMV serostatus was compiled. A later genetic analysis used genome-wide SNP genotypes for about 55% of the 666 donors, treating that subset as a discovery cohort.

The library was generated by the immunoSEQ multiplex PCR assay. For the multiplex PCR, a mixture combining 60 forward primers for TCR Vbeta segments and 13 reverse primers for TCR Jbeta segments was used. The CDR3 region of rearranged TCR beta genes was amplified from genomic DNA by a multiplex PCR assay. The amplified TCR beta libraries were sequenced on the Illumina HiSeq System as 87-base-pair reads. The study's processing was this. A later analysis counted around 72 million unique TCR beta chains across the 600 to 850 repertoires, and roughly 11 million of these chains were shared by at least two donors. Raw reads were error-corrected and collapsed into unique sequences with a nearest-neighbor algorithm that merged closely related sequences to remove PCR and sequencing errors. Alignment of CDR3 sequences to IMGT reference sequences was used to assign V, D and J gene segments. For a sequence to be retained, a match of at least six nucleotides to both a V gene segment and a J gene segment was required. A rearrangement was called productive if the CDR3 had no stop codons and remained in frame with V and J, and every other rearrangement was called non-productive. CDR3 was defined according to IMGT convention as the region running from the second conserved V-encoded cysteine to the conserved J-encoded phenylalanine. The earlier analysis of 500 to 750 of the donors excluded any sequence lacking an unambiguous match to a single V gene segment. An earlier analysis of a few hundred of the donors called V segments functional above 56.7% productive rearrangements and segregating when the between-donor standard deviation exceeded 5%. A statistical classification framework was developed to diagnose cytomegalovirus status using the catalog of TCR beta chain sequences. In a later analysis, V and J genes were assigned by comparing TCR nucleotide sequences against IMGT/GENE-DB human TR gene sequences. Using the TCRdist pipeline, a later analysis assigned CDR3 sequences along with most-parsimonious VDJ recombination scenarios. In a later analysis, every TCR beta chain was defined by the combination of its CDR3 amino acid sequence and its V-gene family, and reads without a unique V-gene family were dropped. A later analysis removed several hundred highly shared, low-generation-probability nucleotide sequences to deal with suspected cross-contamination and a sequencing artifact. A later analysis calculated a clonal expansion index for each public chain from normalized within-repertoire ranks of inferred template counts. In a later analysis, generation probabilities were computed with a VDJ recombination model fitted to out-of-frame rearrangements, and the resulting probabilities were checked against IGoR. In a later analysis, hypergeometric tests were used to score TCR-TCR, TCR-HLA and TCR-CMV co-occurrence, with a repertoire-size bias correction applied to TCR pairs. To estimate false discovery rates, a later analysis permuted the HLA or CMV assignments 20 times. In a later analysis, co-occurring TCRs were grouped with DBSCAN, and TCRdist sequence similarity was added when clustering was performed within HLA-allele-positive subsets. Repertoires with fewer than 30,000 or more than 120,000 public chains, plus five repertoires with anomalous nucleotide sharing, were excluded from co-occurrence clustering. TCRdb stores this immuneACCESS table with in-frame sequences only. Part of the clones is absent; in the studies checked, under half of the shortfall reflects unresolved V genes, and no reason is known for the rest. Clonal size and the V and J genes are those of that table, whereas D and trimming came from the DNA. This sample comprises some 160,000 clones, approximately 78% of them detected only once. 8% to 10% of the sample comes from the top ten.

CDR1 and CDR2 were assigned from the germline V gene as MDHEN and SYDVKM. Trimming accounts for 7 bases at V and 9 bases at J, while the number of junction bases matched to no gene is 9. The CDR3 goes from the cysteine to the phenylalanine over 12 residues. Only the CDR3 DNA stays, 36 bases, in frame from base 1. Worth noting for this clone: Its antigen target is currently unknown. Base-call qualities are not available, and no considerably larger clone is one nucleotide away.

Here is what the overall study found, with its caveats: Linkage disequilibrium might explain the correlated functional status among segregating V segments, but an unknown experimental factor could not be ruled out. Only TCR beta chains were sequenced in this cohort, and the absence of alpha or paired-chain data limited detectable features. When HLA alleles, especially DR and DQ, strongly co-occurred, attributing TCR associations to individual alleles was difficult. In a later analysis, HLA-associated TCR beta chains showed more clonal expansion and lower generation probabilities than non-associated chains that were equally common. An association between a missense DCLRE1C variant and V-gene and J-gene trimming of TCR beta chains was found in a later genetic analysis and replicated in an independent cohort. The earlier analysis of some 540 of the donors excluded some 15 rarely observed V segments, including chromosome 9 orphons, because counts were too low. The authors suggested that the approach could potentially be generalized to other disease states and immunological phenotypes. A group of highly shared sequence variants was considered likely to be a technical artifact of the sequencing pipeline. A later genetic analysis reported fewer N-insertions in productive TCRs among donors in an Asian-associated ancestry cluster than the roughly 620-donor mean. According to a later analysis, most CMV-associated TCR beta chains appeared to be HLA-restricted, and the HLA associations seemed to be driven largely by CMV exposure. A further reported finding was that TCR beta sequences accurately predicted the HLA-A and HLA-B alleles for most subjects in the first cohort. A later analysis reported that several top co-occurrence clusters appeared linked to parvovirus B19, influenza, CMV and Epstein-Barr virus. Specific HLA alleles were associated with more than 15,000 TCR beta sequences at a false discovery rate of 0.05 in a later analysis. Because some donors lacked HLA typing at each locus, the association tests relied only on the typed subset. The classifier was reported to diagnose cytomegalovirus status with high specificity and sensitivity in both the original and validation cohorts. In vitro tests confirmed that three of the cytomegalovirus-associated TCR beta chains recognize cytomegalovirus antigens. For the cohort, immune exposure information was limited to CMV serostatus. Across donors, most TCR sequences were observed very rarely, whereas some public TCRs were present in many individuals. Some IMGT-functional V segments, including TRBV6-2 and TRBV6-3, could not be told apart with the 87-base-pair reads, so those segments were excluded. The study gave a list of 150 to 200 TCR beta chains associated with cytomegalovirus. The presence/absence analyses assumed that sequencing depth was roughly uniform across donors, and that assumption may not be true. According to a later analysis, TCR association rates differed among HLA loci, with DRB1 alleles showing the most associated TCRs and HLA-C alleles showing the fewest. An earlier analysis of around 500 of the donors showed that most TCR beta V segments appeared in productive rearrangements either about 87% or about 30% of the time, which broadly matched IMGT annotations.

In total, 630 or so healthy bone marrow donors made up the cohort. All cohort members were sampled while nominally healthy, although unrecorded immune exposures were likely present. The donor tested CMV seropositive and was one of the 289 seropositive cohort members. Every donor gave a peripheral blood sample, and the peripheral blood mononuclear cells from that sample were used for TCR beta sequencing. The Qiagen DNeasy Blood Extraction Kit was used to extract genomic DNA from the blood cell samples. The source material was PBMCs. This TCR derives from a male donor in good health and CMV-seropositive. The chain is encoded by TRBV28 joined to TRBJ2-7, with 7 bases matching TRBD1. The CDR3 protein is CASMLQGKRQYF. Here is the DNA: TGTGCCAGCATGTTACAGGGGAAGCGGCAGTACTTC.